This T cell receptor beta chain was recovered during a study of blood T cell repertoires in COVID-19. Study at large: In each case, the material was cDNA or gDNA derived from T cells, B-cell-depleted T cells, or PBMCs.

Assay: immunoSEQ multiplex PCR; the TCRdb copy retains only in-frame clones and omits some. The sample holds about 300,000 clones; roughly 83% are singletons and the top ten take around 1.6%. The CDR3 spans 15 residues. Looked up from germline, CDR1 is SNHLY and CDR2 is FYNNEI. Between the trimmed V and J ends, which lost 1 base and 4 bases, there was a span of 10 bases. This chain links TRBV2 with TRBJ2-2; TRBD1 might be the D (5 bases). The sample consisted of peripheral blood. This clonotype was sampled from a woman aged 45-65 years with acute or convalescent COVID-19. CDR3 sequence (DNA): TGTGCCAGCAGTGAAGTCAGGGCAGGCACCGGGGAGCTGTTTTTT. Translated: CASSEVRAGTGELFF.